Listed below are T cell receptor beta chains from one sample, sequenced in a study of blood T cell repertoires in COVID-19. Clones were read by immunoSEQ multiplex PCR, and TCRdb kept only the in-frame ones, dropping some. Altogether a few hundred thousand clones are present, around 80% being singletons, with the ten largest covering roughly 4.3%. Sequencing was carried out using PBMCs or T cells enriched from blood (not recorded which). The receptors were gathered from a man aged 25-45 years with acute COVID-19. CDR3s leave out the opening cysteine and the closing phenylalanine or tryptophan. The order of the fields is J gene, D gene, V gene, CDR3 protein. A D gene is named only where the DNA matches it firmly.

>TRBJ2-7|-|TRBV2
ANRGAPYEQY
>TRBJ2-1|-|TRBV6-5
ASSYGPGYNEQF
>TRBJ2-2|-|TRBV19
ASTLGGPGELF
>TRBJ2-4|TRBD2|TRBV7-3
ASSPTSGGDKNIQY
>TRBJ1-1|TRBD1|TRBV6-5
ASMLDREVAF
>TRBJ1-1|-|TRBV27
ASSRPRGIAF
>TRBJ2-7|-|TRBV6-6
ASSRWLAGGAAVYYEQY
>TRBJ2-7|-|TRBV28
ASSRASPPPYEQY
>TRBJ1-6|TRBD1|TRBV5-1
ASSSTGDNSPLH
>TRBJ1-2|-|TRBV30
AWSVRYGYT
>TRBJ2-7|-|TRBV28
ASSLRDSYEQY
>TRBJ1-2|TRBD1|TRBV6-5
ASSGTALGGYT
>TRBJ1-5|TRBD1|TRBV6-5
ASRRTGRNQPQH
>TRBJ2-5|TRBD2|TRBV5-5
ASSLEGLAGETQY
>TRBJ2-2|-|TRBV5-1
ASSLAETNTGELF
>TRBJ1-1|-|TRBV2
ASSQVFADTEAF
>TRBJ1-6|TRBD1|TRBV14
ASSQRGLMAPLH
>TRBJ1-2|TRBD1|TRBV2
ASRETVGQSYGYT
>TRBJ1-5|-|TRBV3-1/TRBV3-2
ASSQEGGSNQPQH
>TRBJ2-1|TRBD2|TRBV7-9
ASYSGGANEQF
>TRBJ1-2|TRBD1|TRBV18
ASSPNQGGRGYT
>TRBJ1-4|-|TRBV18
ASSDGATNEKLF
>TRBJ1-3|-|TRBV19
ASSIITGSGNTIY
>TRBJ2-7|TRBD1|TRBV5-6
ASSFPGTGEGEQY
>TRBJ1-6|-|TRBV7-2
ASSPRGAYNSPLH
>TRBJ2-2|-|TRBV9
ASTTVTGELF
>TRBJ2-7|-|TRBV18
ASSPRATYEQY
>TRBJ2-7|TRBD2|TRBV10-3
AISGPGAGGPTSRYEQY
>TRBJ2-1|-|TRBV5-1
ASSLSGNRNEQF
>TRBJ1-2|-|TRBV3-1/TRBV3-2
ASSQSTGYGYT
>TRBJ2-1|TRBD2|TRBV11-2
ASSAELAVKQF
>TRBJ2-7|-|TRBV9
ASSVAPDYYEQY
>TRBJ1-2|-|TRBV1
TREKEGYT
>TRBJ1-4|TRBD1|TRBV5-1
ASSSGQGATNEKLF
>TRBJ2-2|-|TRBV2
ASRKSGANTGELF
>TRBJ2-7|-|TRBV14
ASSQEPLLDRIFSYEQY
>TRBJ2-5|TRBD2|TRBV5-1
ASSQTSGGAPRETQY
>TRBJ2-3|TRBD2|TRBV5-1
ASSLVRGATNTQY
>TRBJ1-2|TRBD1|TRBV9
ASSSRTGGAINYGYT
>TRBJ2-2|TRBD1|TRBV14
ARKTGGNTGELF
>TRBJ1-2|TRBD1|TRBV6-1
ASSERTGAGYT
>TRBJ1-3|TRBD1|TRBV5-1
ASSPPSQGATGNTIY
>TRBJ2-7|TRBD2|TRBV3-1/TRBV3-2
ASSLSRSGGGDEQY
>TRBJ1-6|-|TRBV27
ASSFQQYNSPLH
>TRBJ1-5|-|TRBV5-5
ASSRVDGNQPQH
>TRBJ1-1|-|TRBV7-3
ASSSGTDTEAF
>TRBJ1-3|-|TRBV11-2
ASSLEGGSGNTIY
>TRBJ2-3|TRBD2|TRBV5-1
ASSLASGAPAGTQY
>TRBJ1-1|-|TRBV30
AWNGNTEAF
>TRBJ1-1|-|TRBV29-1
SVDSVQAAF
>TRBJ1-2|-|TRBV6-5
ASSYDLPGSNYGYT
>TRBJ2-6|-|TRBV5-6
ASSGTSTATGANVLT
>TRBJ2-7|-|TRBV5-1
ASSLKGGDLGYEQY
>TRBJ1-3|TRBD1|TRBV13
ASSLAGGRAGNTIY
>TRBJ2-5|TRBD1|TRBV5-1
ASSRGQGGGETQY
>TRBJ2-1|-|TRBV11-1
ASSYREGSLPNEQF
>TRBJ2-1|TRBD2|TRBV6-5
ASSYGSGGADEQF
>TRBJ1-4|-|TRBV5-1
ASSFTGSTNEKLF
>TRBJ2-1|TRBD2|TRBV7-3
ASSSLAGGNEQF
>TRBJ2-5|TRBD2|TRBV2
ASSQGLAGDETQY